This entry describes one T cell receptor (beta chain). The data belong to a study of blood T cell repertoires in COVID-19. The overall study: From T cells, B-cell-depleted T cells, or PBMCs came the material, which was cDNA or gDNA.

Trimming pared 4 bases from V and 6 bases from J, leaving 13 bases between. From germline, CDR1 is MNHEY and CDR2 SVGEGT. This CDR3 has 14 residues. Source study methods: Reference gene primer amplification yielded estimated nucleated cell counts. Here immunoSEQ multiplex PCR was the method, and the copy in TCRdb shows in-frame clones only, minus some. D and trimming come from the DNA, and the V and J calls and clone size come from that table. The sample lists roughly 150,000 clones; approximately 85% were seen once. Sequenced input: peripheral blood. The chain carries TRBV6-2 or TRBV6-3 and TRBJ2-4; no definite D call. The sequence was obtained from a woman between 45 and 60 years old with COVID-19, enrolled during active disease. This CDR3 reads CASSSTASPNIQYF. Written as DNA, the CDR3 is TGTGCCAGCAGTTCCACCGCGTCTCCAAACATTCAGTACTTC.